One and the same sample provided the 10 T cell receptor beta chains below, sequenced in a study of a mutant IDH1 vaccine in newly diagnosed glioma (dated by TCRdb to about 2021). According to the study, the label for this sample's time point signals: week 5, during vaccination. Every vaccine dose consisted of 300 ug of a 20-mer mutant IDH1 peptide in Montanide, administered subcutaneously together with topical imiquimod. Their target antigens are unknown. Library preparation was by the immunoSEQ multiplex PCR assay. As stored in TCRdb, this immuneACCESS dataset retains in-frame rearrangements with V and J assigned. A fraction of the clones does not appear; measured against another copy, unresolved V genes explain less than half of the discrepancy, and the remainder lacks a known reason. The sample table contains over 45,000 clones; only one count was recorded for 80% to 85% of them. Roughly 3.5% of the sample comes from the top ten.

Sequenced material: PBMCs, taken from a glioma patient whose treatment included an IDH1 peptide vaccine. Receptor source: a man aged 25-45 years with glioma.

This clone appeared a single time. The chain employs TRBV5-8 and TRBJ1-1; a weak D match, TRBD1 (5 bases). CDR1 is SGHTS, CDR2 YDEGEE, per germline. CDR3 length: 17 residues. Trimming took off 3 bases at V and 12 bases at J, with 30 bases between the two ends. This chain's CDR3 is CASSSAALQGKGLNSFF. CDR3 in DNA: TGTGCCAGCAGCTCCGCCGCCCTCCAGGGCAAAGGGCTGAATTCTTTCTTT.

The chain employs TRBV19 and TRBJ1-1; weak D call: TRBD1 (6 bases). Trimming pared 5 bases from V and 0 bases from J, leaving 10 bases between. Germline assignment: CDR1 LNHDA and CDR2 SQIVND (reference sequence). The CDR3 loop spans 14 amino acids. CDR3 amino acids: CASSYRAVNTEAFF. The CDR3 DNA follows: TGTGCCAGTAGTTACAGGGCGGTGAACACTGAAGCTTTCTTT.

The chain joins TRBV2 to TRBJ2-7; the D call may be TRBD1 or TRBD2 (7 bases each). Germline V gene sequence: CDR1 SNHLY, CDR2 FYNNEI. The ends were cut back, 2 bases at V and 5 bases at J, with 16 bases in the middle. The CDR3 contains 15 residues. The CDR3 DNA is TGTGCCAGCAGTGAACCGGGACAGCTAGCGGACGAGCAGTACTTC. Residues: CASSEPGQLADEQYF.

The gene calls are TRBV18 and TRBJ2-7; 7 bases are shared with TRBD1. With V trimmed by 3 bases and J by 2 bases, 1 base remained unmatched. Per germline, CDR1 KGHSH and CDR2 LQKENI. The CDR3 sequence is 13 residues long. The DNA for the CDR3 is TGTGCCAGCTCACCGGGGACAGCCTACGAGCAGTACTTC. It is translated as CASSPGTAYEQYF. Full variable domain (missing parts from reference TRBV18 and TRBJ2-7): NAGVMQNPRHLVRRRGQEARLRCSPMKGHSHVYWYRQLPEEGLKFMVYLQKENIIDESGMPKERFSAEFPKEGPSILRIQQVVRGDSAAYFCASSPGTAYEQYFGPGTRLTVT.

CDR3 region: CASSGIDGAGAYNEQFF. The DNA for the CDR3 is TGTGCCAGCAGCGGGATAGACGGGGCGGGAGCCTACAATGAGCAGTTCTTC. This chain uses TRBV9 with TRBJ2-1; 7 nucleotides align to TRBD2. CDR1 SGDLS and CDR2 YYNGEE come from the germline V gene. This CDR3 spans 17 amino acids. Unmatched junction bases numbered 11, after V lost 3 bases and J lost 2 bases.

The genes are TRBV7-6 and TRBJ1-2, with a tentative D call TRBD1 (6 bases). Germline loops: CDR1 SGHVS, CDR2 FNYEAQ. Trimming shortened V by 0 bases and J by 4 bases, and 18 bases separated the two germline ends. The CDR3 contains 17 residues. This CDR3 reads CASSLASTAGAAYGYTF. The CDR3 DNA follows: TGTGCCAGCAGCTTAGCTTCAACTGCAGGGGCAGCCTATGGCTACACCTTC.

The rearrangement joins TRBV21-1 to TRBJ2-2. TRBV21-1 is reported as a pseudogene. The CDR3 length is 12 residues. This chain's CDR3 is CASRQRYGELFF. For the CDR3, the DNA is TGTGCCAGCAGGCAAAGGTACGGGGAGCTGTTTTTT.

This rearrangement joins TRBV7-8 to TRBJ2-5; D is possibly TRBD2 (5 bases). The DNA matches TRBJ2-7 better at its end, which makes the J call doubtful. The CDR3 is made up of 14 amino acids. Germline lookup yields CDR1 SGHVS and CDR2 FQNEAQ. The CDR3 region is CASSGLGSFYEQYF. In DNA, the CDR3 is TGTGCCAGCAGCGGCTTGGGGAGTTTCTACGAGCAGTACTTC.

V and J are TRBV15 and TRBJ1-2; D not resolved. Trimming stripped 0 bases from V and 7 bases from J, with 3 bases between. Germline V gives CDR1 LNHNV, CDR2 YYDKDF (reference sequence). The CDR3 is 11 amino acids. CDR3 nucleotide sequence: TGTGCCACCAGCAGAGATGGTGGCTACACCTTC. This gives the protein CATSRDGGYTF.

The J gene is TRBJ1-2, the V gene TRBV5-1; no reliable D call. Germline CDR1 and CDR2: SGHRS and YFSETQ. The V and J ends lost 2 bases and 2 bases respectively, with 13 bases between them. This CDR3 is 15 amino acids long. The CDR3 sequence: CASSLGRNNNYGYTF. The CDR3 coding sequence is TGCGCCAGCAGCTTAGGCAGGAACAACAACTATGGCTACACCTTC.